This TCR beta chain derives from a study of cytomegalovirus exposure and HLA in healthy donors. Method: immunoSEQ multiplex PCR; TCRdb's copy keeps in-frame clones and lacks some. This sample carries about 120,000 clones, approximately 88% of them seen once, and the ten largest clones take nearly 6.5%. Regarding the study as a whole: The classifier, whose performance was assessed in both the original and validation cohorts, reportedly diagnosed cytomegalovirus status with high specificity and sensitivity.

The CDR3 is 16 amino acids. V lost 5 bases and J lost 6; bases outside the gene matches: 12. Germline CDR1 reads SGHNT; CDR2 reads YENEEA. On this clone itself: The antigen is undetermined.

The rearrangement links TRBV11-3 to TRBJ2-5; TRBD1 matches 10 bases. Material for sequencing was PBMCs. The sequence came from a woman younger than 35 in good health and CMV-seropositive. CDR3 amino acids: CASSPKLRDRGKTQYF. The CDR3 region has the DNA TGTGCCAGCAGCCCCAAACTCCGGGACAGGGGAAAGACCCAGTACTTC.